These T cell receptor beta chains were read from a single sample in a study of Ad26.COV2.S vaccination and SARS-CoV-2 variants. TCRdb's copy holds only in-frame clones and misses some; the assay was immunoSEQ multiplex PCR. The sample lists about 680,000 clones; roughly nine tenths were seen once. Sequencing was performed on peripheral blood, taken in a trial of Ad26.COV2.S vaccine versus placebo. All receptors derive from a person between 18 and 65 years old who received the Ad26.COV2.S COVID-19 vaccine or a placebo. Both conserved end residues are part of each CDR3. The order of the fields is clone size, D gene, V gene, J gene, CDR3 DNA, CDR3 protein. D genes are given only for firm matches. Not all rows give a size; the values are once, few, many and, for expanded clones, a class.

size: .
D: .
V: TRBV19
J: TRBJ2-7
DNA: TGTGCCAGTAGTACGTACTGGGGAAACACCTACGAGCAGTACTTC
CDR3: CASSTYWGNTYEQYF

size: .
D: TRBD1
V: TRBV6-5
J: TRBJ1-6
DNA: TGTGCCAGCAGTTGGGGTTCAGGGGGGGTAGCACCCCTCCACTTT
CDR3: CASSWGSGGVAPLHF

size: .
D: .
V: TRBV29-1
J: TRBJ1-3
DNA: TGCAGCGTTGAGGTATCGGGAGGAAACACCATATATTTT
CDR3: CSVEVSGGNTIYF

size: once
D: TRBD2
V: TRBV18
J: TRBJ2-7
DNA: TGTGCCAGCTCATCTCTAGCGGGAGAGGGCGAGCAGTACTTC
CDR3: CASSSLAGEGEQYF

size: .
D: TRBD2
V: TRBV19
J: TRBJ2-2
DNA: TGTGCCAGTACTCGGACTAGCGGGAGGGTTTTCACCGGGGAGCTGTTTTTT
CDR3: CASTRTSGRVFTGELFF

size: .
D: .
V: TRBV6-5
J: TRBJ2-1
DNA: TGTGCCAGCACTCGCCGAGTCGAGGAAGGGGAGCAGTTCTTC
CDR3: CASTRRVEEGEQFF

size: .
D: .
V: TRBV19
J: TRBJ1-6
DNA: TGTGCCAGTAGTCTCGAAGCTACGGGGAGCTCCTATAATTCACCCCTCCACTTT
CDR3: CASSLEATGSSYNSPLHF

size: once
D: .
V: TRBV7-9
J: TRBJ2-3
DNA: TGTGCCAGCAGCTTAAGGAAGGGAGGAGTAAGCACAGATACGCAGTATTTT
CDR3: CASSLRKGGVSTDTQYF

size: .
D: .
V: TRBV18
J: TRBJ2-2
DNA: TGTGCCAGCTCACCACCGGGGAGAGACACCGGGGAGCTGTTTTTT
CDR3: CASSPPGRDTGELFF

size: .
D: .
V: TRBV7-2
J: TRBJ1-5
DNA: TGTGCCAGCAGCTTAGGATCAGGGGCGCATCAGCCCCAGCATTTT
CDR3: CASSLGSGAHQPQHF

size: .
D: .
V: TRBV2
J: TRBJ2-2
DNA: TGTGCCAGCAGTGAGGGCCTGGGGACCGGGGAGCTGTTTTTT
CDR3: CASSEGLGTGELFF

size: .
D: .
V: TRBV6-1
J: TRBJ1-6
DNA: TGTGCCAGCAGCCGCCCCACCTATAATTCACCCCTCCACTTT
CDR3: CASSRPTYNSPLHF

size: .
D: .
V: TRBV5-6
J: TRBJ2-1
DNA: TGTGCCAGCAGCTCGGACTTTACGTACAATGAGCAGTTCTTC
CDR3: CASSSDFTYNEQFF